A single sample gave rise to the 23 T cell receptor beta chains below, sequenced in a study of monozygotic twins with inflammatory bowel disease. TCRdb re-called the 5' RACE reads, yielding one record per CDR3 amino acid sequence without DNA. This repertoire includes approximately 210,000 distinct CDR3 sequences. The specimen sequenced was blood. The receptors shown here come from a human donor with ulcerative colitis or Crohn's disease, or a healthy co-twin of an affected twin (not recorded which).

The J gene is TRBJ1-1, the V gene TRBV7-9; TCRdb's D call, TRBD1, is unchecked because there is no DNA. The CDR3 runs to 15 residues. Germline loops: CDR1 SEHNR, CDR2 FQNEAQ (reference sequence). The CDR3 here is CASSHRQGVNTEAFF.

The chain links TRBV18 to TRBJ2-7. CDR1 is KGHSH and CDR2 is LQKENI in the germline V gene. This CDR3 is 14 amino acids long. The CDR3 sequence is CASSPQTSSYEQYF.

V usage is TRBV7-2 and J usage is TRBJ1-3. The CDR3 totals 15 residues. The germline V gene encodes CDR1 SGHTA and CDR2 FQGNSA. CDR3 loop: CASSLAHPSGNTIYF.

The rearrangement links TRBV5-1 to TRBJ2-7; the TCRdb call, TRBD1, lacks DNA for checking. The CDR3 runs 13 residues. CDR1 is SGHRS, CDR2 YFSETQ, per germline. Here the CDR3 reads CASSGQGYYEQYF. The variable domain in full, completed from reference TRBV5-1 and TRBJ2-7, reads KAGVTQTPRYLIKTRGQQVTLSCSPISGHRSVSWYQQTPGQGLQFLFEYFSETQRNKGNFPGRFSGRQFSNSRSEMNVSTLELGDSALYLCASSGQGYYEQYFGPGTRLTVT.

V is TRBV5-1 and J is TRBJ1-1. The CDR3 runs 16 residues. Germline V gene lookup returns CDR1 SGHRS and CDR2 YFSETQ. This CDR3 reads CASSFGVGSLNTEAFF.

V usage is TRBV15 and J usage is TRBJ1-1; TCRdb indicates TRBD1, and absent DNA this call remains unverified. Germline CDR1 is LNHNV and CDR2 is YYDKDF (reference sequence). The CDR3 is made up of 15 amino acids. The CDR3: CATSGRKGDRLGAFF.

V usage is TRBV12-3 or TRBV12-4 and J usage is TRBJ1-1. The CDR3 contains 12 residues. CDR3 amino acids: CASEGVDTEAFF.

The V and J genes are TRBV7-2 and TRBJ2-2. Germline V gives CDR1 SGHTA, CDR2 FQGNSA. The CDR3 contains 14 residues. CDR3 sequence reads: CASSPNPYTGELFF.

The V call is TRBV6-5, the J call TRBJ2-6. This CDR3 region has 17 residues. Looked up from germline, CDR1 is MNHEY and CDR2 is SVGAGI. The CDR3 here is CASSYSNQWSGANVLTF.

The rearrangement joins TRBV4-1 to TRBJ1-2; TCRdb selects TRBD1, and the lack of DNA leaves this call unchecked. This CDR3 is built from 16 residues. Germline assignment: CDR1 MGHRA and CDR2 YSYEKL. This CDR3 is CASSQGPRDGLPGYTF.

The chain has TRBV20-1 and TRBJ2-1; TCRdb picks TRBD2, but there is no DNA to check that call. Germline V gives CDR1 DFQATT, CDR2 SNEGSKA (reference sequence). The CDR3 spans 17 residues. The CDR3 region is CSVLPGTSAPSYNEQFF.

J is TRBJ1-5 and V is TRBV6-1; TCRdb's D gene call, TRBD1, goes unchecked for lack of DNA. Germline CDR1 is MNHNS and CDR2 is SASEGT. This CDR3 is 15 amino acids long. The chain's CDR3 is CASTPGGSSNQPQHF.

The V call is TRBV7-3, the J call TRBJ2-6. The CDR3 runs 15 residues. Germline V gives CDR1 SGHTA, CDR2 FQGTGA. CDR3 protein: CASSLLHSGANVLTF.

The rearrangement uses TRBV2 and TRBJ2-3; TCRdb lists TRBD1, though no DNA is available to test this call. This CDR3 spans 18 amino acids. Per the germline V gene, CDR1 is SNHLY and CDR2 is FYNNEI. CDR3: CASRPPLGGQGLADTQYF.

The CDR3 loop reads CASSLAGGMINEQFF. V gene TRBV7-2 combines with J gene TRBJ2-1; absent DNA, TCRdb's TRBD1 call cannot be checked. Per the germline V gene, CDR1 is SGHTA and CDR2 is FQGNSA. The CDR3 is 15 residues long.

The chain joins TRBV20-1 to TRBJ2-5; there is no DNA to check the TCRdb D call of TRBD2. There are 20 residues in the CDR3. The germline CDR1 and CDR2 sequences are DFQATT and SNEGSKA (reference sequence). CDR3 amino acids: CSARYWVEKRLAGDEETQYF.

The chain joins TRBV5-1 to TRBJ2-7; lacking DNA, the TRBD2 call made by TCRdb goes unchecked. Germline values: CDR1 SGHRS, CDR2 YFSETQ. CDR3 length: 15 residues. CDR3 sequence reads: CASSPRSGRDYEQYF.

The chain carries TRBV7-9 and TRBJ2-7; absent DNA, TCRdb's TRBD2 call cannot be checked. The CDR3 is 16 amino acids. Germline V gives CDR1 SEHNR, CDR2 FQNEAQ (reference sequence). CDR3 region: CASSLGPSGFNYEQYF.

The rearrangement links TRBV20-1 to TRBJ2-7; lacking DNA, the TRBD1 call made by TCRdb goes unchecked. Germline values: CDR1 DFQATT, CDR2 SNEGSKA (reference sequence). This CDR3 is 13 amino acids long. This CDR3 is CSASETGVGEQYF.

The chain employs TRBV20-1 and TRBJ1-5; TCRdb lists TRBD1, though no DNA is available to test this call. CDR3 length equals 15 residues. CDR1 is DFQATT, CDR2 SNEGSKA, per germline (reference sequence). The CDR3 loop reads CSASPGDRVPQPQHF.

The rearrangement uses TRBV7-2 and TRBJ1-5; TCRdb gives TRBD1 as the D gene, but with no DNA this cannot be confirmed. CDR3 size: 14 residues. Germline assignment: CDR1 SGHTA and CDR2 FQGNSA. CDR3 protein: CASSLTGGNQPQHF.

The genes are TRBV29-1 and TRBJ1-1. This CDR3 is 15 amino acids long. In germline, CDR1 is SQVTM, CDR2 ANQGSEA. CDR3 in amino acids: CSVEQFYTLNTEAFF.

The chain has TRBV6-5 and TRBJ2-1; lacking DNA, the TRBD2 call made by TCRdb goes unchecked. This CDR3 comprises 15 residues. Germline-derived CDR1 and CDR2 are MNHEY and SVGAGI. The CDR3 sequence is CASSYSASGTNEQFF.